The 17 T cell receptor beta chains given below trace back to one sample, sequenced in a study of identical twins. TCRdb analysed the 5' RACE reads with MiXCR anew, one entry per CDR3 protein. This sample has roughly 250,000 distinct CDR3 sequences, with approximately 6.8% found just once. This sample was also put to use in a study of yellow fever vaccine responses in identical twins.

The sample consisted of CD8+ T cells sorted from blood. The receptors originated from a young woman in good health.

This clonotype was detected ten times or more. V usage is TRBV12-3 or TRBV12-4 and J usage is TRBJ2-2; perhaps D is TRBD1 or TRBD2 (5 bases each). Trimming left V 6 bases short and J 2 bases short, with 10 bases between. The CDR3 consists of 14 residues. The CDR3 sequence is CASSPGPNTGELFF. CDR3 nucleotide sequence: TGTGCCAGCAGCCCGGGACCCAACACCGGGGAGCTGTTTTTT.

This clonotype was counted a few times. The rearrangement uses TRBV4-2 and TRBJ2-2; D is tentatively TRBD1 or TRBD2 (6 bases each). Germline assignment: CDR1 LGHNA and CDR2 YNFKEQ. This CDR3 has 15 residues. Trimming removed 5 bases at V and 5 bases at J, with 15 bases between. The CDR3 sequence: CASSAELGGTGELFF. Written as DNA, the CDR3 is TGTGCCAGCAGCGCCGAGCTAGGGGGGACCGGGGAGCTGTTTTTT.

This clonotype turned up a few times. The rearrangement uses TRBV3-1 and TRBJ1-1; no reliable D call. This CDR3 is built from 15 residues. CDR1 and CDR2 (germline): LGHDT, YNNKEL (reference sequence). The V and J ends lost 1 base and 2 bases respectively, with 11 bases between them. The CDR3 coding sequence is TGTGCCAGCAGCCAAGTCGGGAGATTAAACACTGAAGCTTTCTTT. It is translated as CASSQVGRLNTEAFF.

This clonotype was found a few times. The chain couples TRBV7-9 to TRBJ2-3, with 11 positions matching TRBD2. Germline V gene data show CDR1 as SEHNR and CDR2 as FQNEAQ (reference sequence). The CDR3 spans 16 residues. The V gene end was trimmed by 2 bases and the J gene end by 4 bases; junction bases not matched to a gene: 5. The CDR3 spells CASSLTGTSGSDTQYF. The CDR3 bases are TGTGCCAGCAGCTTAACTGGGACTAGCGGATCAGATACGCAGTATTTT. Full variable domain (remainder filled in from reference TRBV7-9 and TRBJ2-3): DTGVSQNPRHKITKRGQNVTFRCDPISEHNRLYWYRQTLGQGPEFLTYFQNEAQLEKSRLLSDRFSAERPKGSFSTLEIQRTEQGDSAMYLCASSLTGTSGSDTQYFGPGTRLTVL.

This rearrangement joins TRBV28 to TRBJ2-2; 9 bases are a match to TRBD1. There are 15 residues in the CDR3. Germline CDR1 is MDHEN and CDR2 is SYDVKM. V dropped 6 bases and J dropped 5; count of bases not matched to a gene: 7. This CDR3 is CASRADRGWTGELFF. The CDR3 DNA reads TGTGCCAGCAGAGCGGACAGGGGTTGGACCGGGGAGCTGTTTTTT.

This clonotype occurred many times. The chain has TRBV2 and TRBJ2-2, with a possible D match to TRBD1 (5 bases). The CDR3 has 17 amino acids. Looked up from germline, CDR1 is SNHLY and CDR2 is FYNNEI. V was clipped by 10 bases and J by 4 bases, with 25 bases between them. The CDR3 DNA follows: TGTGCCACCTTTTCTGGGCGGTCAGGGTCGGGCACCGGGGAGCTGTTTTTT. It translates to CATFSGRSGSGTGELFF.

In this sample, this clonotype turned up a few times. The chain carries TRBV9 and TRBJ2-1, with TRBD2 identical over 9 bases. V was clipped by 6 bases and J by 7 bases; unmatched bases: 14. The CDR3 consists of 16 residues. Germline CDR1 SGDLS, CDR2 YYNGEE. The CDR3 DNA reads TGTGCCAGCAACACACCAGGCGGGGGGGCTCGGAATGAGCAGTTCTTC. Protein sequence: CASNTPGGGARNEQFF. Complete variable domain (other parts from reference TRBV9 and TRBJ2-1): DSGVTQTPKHLITATGQRVTLRCSPRSGDLSVYWYQQSLDQGLQFLIQYYNGEERAKGNILERFSAQQFPDLHSELNLSSLELGDSALYFCASNTPGGGARNEQFFGPGTRLTVL.

In its sample, this clonotype was seen a few times. This chain links TRBV5-1 with TRBJ2-7; 7 bases match TRBD1. The length of the CDR3 is 14 residues. Germline V lookup: CDR1 SGHRS, CDR2 YFSETQ. J lost 0 bases, V lost 10 bases, and 10 bases had no gene match. CDR3 loop: CARYRGRSSYEQYV. CDR3 DNA: TGCGCCCGCTACAGGGGCCGGAGCTCCTACGAGCAGTACGTC.

V and J are TRBV28 and TRBJ2-3; maybe TRBD1 (5 bases). Germline V lookup: CDR1 MDHEN, CDR2 SYDVKM. Trimming pared 2 bases from V and 3 bases from J, leaving 12 bases between. The CDR3 length is 15 residues. CDR3 DNA: TGTGCCAGCAGTTTAGAGGTCAGGGCGACAGATACGCAGTATTTT. Protein sequence: CASSLEVRATDTQYF.

V and J are TRBV6-1 and TRBJ1-2; weak D call: TRBD1 (5 bases). V gave up 5 bases and J gave up 4 bases, with 20 bases separating them. The CDR3 contains 16 residues. CDR1 and CDR2 (germline): MNHNS, SASEGT. The CDR3 is CASSLTFRGEGYGYTF. For the CDR3, the DNA is TGTGCCAGCAGTCTTACTTTTCGGGGGGAAGGCTATGGCTACACCTTC.

The chain combines TRBV11-2 with TRBJ1-6, with no clear D. V dropped 2 bases and J dropped 6 bases, with 2 bases sitting between them. Germline V gene data show CDR1 as SGHAT and CDR2 as FQNNGV. The CDR3 is 12 residues long. For the CDR3, the DNA is TGTGCCAGCAGCTTAACTAATTCACCCCTCCACTTT. Translated, it gives CASSLTNSPLHF.

In this sample, this clonotype turned up many times. This chain uses TRBV6-5 with TRBJ2-1; D is uncertain. Between the trimmed V and J ends, which lost 2 bases and 4 bases, there was a span of 6 bases. Germline V gene sequence: CDR1 MNHEY, CDR2 SVGAGI. The CDR3 spans 13 residues. The CDR3 nucleotides read TGTGCCAGCAGTTACGGAAGATACAATGAGCAGTTCTTC. Amino acids: CASSYGRYNEQFF.

In this sample, this clonotype turned up a few times. The chain uses TRBV14 and TRBJ2-1; D ambiguous. CDR1 is SGHDN, CDR2 FVKESK, per germline. The length of the CDR3 is 18 residues. Trimming took off 0 bases at V and 0 bases at J, with 15 bases between the two ends. DNA for the CDR3: TGTGCCAGCAGCCAAGATCGTGGCGCGCTAGACTCCTACAATGAGCAGTTCTTC. Encoded protein: CASSQDRGALDSYNEQFF.

This clonotype came up a few times. V and J are TRBV19 and TRBJ2-4; no clear D gene. Trimming shortened V by 9 bases and J by 0 bases, and 6 bases separated the two germline ends. The germline CDR1 and CDR2 sequences are LNHDA and SQIVND (reference sequence). The CDR3 has 12 amino acids. The CDR3, as DNA: TGTGCCAGCAGGTCAGCCAAAAACATTCAGTACTTC. Its protein product is CASRSAKNIQYF.

This clonotype has at least ten counts. The rearrangement joins TRBV28 to TRBJ2-2; D unresolved. CDR1 is MDHEN, CDR2 SYDVKM, per germline. V lost 5 bases and J lost 7, with 20 bases in between. This CDR3 contains 16 residues. CDR3 in DNA: TGTGCCAGCAGTCCCCCGGTACCTACCTTGGACGGGGAGCTGTTTTTT. It specifies CASSPPVPTLDGELFF.

The table lists this clonotype with many counts. V and J are TRBV29-1 and TRBJ2-1; perhaps D is TRBD1 or TRBD2 (5 bases each). Germline-derived CDR1 and CDR2 are SQVTM and ANQGSEA. The CDR3 sequence is 15 residues long. The germline V and J ends were trimmed by 3 bases and 0 bases, with 12 bases remaining between them. CDR3 sequence (DNA): TGCAGCGTTGATTCGGGACCGAGCTCCTACAATGAGCAGTTCTTC. It specifies CSVDSGPSSYNEQFF.

The chain links TRBV4-1 to TRBJ2-1; TRBD1 or TRBD2 may be the D gene (6 bases each). With 1 base removed from V and 3 bases from J, the gap between germline ends came to 19 bases. CDR3 length: 18 amino acids. Per the germline V gene, CDR1 is MGHRA and CDR2 is YSYEKL. CDR3 nucleotides: TGCGCCAGCAGCCAAGTCGCGGGGCTGGGGGCCGTCTACAATGAGCAGTTCTTC. Amino acid sequence: CASSQVAGLGAVYNEQFF.